The clone carrying this T cell receptor (beta chain) was detected only once. This sequence may be a read error, since a much larger clone differs from it by one base. These data belong to a study of T-cell reconstitution after alpha-beta-depleted transplantation in children. This sample's TCRbeta library carried unique molecular identifier barcodes. TCRdb redid the calling of the PCR reads with MiXCR, one entry per CDR3 protein. The sample contains about 640,000 distinct CDR3 sequences, approximately 16% of which appear only once. This CDR3 spans 15 amino acids. Germline loops: CDR1 SGHTA, CDR2 FQGNSA. Trimming shortened V by 5 bases and J by 3 bases, and 14 bases separated the two germline ends.

The chain carries TRBV7-2 and TRBJ1-3; D unresolved. Sequencing was performed on PBMCs from the stem cell graft donor, taken from the stem cell graft. The clonotype comes from a human donor who donated a stem cell graft to a child with acute myeloid leukemia. This CDR3 is CASSPDGYCGNTIYF. DNA for the CDR3: TGTGCCAGCAGCCCCGACGGGTACTGTGGAAACACCATATATTTT.